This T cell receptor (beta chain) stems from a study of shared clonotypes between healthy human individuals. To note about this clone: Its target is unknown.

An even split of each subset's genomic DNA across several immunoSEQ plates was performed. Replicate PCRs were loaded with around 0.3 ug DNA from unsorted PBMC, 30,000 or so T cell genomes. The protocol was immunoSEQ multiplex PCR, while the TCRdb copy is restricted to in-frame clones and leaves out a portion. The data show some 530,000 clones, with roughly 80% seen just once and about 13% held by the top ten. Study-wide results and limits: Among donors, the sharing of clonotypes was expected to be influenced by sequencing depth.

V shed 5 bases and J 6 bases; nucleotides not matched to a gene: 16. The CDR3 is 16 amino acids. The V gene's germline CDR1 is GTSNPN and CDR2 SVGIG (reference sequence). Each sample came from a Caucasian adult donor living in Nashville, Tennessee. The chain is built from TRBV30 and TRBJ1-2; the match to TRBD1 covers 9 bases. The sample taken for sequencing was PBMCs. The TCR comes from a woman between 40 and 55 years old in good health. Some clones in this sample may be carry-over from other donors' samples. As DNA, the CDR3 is TGTGCCTGGGGCCTAGGGGACAGGGACGAAGCGGATGGCTACACCTTC. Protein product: CAWGLGDRDEADGYTF.